The entry below describes one T cell receptor (beta chain). This sample is drawn from a study of human T cells and chemical hapten exposure. At the level of the study: Throughout the approximately 26-week study, diphenylcyclopropenone was applied weekly to the patients' scalps. Minor volume differences among pooled libraries chiefly drove per-sample TCR yield variation.

The CDR3 contains 16 residues. V lost 0 bases and J 2 bases, leaving 12 bases between the germline ends. Germline V gene sequence: CDR1 LGHDT, CDR2 YNNKEL (reference sequence). One entry per CDR3 protein results from TCRdb running MiXCR on the RACE reads. The data show tens of thousands of distinct CDR3 sequences, 9.4% seen once. Time point indicated: patch test 2, 6 weeks after DPC sensitization. Treatment in this sample: therapeutic diphenylcyclopropenone sensitization with weekly scalp DPC. It was from unfractionated whole blood that total RNA was extracted. The origin of this receptor is a man younger than 40 with alopecia areata. Some clones in this sample may be carry-over from other donors' samples. This specimen was whole blood, taken in connection with sensitization to the hapten diphenylcyclopropenone (DPC). This rearrangement joins TRBV3-1 to TRBJ2-3; D might be TRBD2 (6 bases). In DNA form, the CDR3 reads TGTGCCAGCAGCCAAGAAACTAGCAGCTACACAGATACGCAGTATTTT. As protein: CASSQETSSYTDTQYF.